This T cell receptor (beta chain) was obtained from a study of T-cell reconstitution after alpha-beta-depleted transplantation in children. The library targeted TCRbeta and was prepared with unique molecular identifiers. TCRdb reprocessed the PCR reads with MiXCR, giving one entry per CDR3 protein. The profile shows around 270,000 distinct CDR3 sequences, just over 7.5% of them singletons. Regarding this clonotype: Antigen specificity is unknown.

Findings and caveats of the study: The origin of alpha-beta T cells about two months after transplant was reportedly several hundred expanded graft clones. T-cell counts and diversity were attributed mostly to newly produced T cells one year after transplant. From surviving recipient T cells and thymic progenitors came the high day-60 TCRbeta diversity observed in some patients.

The source of this sequence is a female patient aged 2 to 10 who had a stem cell transplant for Fanconi anemia, so the T cells may come from the graft donor. The sequencing used peripheral blood, collected 360 days after TCRalphabeta/CD19-depleted stem cell transplant.

Here the CDR3 DNA reads TGTGCCAGCAGCTCCGCTCGGGTCGGCACTGAAGCTTTCTTT. Its translation is CASSSARVGTEAFF. The V and J genes are TRBV7-9 and TRBJ1-1; D gene unclear. Trimming took off 4 bases at V and 4 bases at J, with 13 bases between the two ends. This CDR3 region has 14 residues. CDR1 is SEHNR, CDR2 FQNEAQ, per germline (reference sequence).